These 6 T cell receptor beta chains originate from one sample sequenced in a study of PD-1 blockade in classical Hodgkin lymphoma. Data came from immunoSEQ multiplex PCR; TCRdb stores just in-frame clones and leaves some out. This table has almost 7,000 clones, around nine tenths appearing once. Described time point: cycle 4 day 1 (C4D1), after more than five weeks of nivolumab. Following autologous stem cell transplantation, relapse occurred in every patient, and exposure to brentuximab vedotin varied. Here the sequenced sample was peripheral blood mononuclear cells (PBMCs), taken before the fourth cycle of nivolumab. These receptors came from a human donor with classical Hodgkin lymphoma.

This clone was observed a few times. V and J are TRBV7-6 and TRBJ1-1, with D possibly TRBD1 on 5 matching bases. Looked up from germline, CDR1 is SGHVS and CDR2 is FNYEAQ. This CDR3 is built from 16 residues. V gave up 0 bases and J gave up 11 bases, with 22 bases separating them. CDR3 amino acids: CASSLATTGRVSAAFF. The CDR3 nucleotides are TGTGCCAGCAGCTTAGCGACCACGGGCAGGGTTTCTGCGGCTTTCTTT.

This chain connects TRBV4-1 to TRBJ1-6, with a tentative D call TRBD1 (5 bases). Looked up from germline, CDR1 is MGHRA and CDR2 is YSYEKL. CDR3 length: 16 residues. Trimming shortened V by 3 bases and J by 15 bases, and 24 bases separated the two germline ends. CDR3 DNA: TGCGCCAGCAGCCATGGGTATAGGGGTAGTCAGGGCGACCTCCACTTT. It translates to CASSHGYRGSQGDLHF.

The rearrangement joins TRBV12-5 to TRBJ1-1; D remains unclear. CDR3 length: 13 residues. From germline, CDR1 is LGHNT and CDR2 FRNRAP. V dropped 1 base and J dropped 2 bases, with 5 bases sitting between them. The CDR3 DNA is TGTGCTAGTGGTTTGGACATTAACACTGAAGCTTTCTTT. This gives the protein CASGLDINTEAFF.

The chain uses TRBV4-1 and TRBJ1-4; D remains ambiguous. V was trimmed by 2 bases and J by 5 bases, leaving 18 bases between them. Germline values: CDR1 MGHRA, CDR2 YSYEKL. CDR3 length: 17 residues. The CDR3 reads CASSQRLRRTLNEKLFF. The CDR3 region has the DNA TGCGCCAGCAGCCAACGCTTACGACGGACCCTAAATGAAAAACTGTTTTTT.

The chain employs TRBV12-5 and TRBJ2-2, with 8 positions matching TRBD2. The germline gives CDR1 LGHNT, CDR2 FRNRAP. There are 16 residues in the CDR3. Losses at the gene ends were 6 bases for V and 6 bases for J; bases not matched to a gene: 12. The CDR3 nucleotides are TGTGCTAGTGGGGCCCGGACTAGCAGTCCGGCCGGGGAGCTGTTTTTT. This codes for CASGARTSSPAGELFF. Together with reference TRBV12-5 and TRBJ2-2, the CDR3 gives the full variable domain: DARVTQTPRHKVTEMGQEVTMRCQPILGHNTVFWYRQTMMQGLELLAYFRNRAPLDDSGMPKDRFSAEMPDATLATLKIQPSEPRDSAVYFCASGARTSSPAGELFFGEGSRLTVL.

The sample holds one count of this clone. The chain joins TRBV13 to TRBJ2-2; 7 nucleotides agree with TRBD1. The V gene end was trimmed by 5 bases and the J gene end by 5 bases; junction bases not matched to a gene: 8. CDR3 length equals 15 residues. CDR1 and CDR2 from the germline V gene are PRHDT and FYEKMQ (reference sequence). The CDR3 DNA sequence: TGTGCCAGCAGCCCACAGGGGTCGGGGACCGGGGAGCTGTTTTTT. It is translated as CASSPQGSGTGELFF.